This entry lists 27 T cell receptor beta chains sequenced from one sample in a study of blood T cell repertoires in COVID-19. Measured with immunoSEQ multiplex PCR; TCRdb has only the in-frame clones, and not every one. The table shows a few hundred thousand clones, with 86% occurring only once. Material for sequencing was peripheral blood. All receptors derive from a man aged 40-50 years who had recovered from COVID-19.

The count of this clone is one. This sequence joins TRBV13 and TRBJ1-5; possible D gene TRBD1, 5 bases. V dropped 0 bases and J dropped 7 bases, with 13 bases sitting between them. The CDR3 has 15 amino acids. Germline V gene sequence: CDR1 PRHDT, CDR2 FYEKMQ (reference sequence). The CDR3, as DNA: TGTGCCAGCAGCTTAGGCGGGTCCAGGGAACAGCCCCAGCATTTT. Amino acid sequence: CASSLGGSREQPQHF.

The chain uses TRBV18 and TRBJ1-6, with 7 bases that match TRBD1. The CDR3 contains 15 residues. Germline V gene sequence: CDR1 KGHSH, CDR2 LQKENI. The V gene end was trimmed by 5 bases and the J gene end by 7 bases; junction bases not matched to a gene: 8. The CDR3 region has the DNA TGTGCCAGCTCAAAAGGACAGGCCCTAAATTCACCCCTCCACTTT. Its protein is CASSKGQALNSPLHF.

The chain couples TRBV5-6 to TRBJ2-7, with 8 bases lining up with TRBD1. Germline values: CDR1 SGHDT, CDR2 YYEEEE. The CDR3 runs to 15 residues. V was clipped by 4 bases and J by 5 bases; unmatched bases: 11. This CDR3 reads CASSTNRDRRDEQYF. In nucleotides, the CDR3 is TGTGCCAGCAGCACAAACCGGGACAGGCGCGACGAGCAGTACTTC.

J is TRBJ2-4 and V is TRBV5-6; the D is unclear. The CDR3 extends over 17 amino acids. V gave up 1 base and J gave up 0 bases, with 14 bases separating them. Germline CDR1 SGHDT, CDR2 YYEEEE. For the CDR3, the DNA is TGTGCCAGCAGCTTGAATTCTGTCAGGATAGCCAAAAACATTCAGTACTTC. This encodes CASSLNSVRIAKNIQYF.

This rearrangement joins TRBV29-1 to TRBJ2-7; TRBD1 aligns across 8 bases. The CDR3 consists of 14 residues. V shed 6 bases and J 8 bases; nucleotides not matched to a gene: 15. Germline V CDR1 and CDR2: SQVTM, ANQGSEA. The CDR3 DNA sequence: TGCAGCGTGGCCACCGGGACAGGTAACGGCAAGCAGTACTTC. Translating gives CSVATGTGNGKQYF.

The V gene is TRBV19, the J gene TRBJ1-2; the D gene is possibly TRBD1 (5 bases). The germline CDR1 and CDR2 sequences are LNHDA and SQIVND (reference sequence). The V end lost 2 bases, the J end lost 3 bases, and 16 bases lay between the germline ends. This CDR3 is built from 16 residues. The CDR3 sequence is CASSIWSGKDDYGYTF. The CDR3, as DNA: TGTGCCAGTAGTATATGGTCAGGGAAGGACGACTATGGCTACACCTTC.

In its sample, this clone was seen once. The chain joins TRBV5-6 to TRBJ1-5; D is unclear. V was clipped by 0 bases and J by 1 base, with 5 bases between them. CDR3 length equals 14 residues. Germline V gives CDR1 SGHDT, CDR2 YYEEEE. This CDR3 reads CASSLVASNQPQHF. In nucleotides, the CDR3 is TGTGCCAGCAGCTTGGTAGCAAGCAATCAGCCCCAGCATTTT.

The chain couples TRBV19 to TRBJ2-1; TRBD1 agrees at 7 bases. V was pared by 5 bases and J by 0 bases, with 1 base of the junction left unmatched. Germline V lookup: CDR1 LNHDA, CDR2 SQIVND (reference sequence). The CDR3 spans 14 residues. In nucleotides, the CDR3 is TGTGCCAGTAGTGGGACAGCCTCCTACAATGAGCAGTTCTTC. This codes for CASSGTASYNEQFF. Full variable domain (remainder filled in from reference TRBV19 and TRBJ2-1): DGGITQSPKYLFRKEGQNVTLSCEQNLNHDAMYWYRQDPGQGLRLIYYSQIVNDFQKGDIAEGYSVSREKKESFPLTVTSAQKNPTAFYLCASSGTASYNEQFFGPGTRLTVL.

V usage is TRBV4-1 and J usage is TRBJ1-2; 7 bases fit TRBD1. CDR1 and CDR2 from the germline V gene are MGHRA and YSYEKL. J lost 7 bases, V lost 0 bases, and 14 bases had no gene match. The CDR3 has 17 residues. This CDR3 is CASSQEGQGGGDVGYTF. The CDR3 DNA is TGCGCCAGCAGCCAAGAAGGGCAGGGGGGAGGTGATGTTGGCTACACCTTC.

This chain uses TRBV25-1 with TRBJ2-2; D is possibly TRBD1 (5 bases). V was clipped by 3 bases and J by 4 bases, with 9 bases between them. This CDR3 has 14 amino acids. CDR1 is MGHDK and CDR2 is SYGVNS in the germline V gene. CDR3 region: CASSEPRATGELFF. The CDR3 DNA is TGTGCCAGCAGTGAGCCCAGGGCCACCGGGGAGCTGTTTTTT.

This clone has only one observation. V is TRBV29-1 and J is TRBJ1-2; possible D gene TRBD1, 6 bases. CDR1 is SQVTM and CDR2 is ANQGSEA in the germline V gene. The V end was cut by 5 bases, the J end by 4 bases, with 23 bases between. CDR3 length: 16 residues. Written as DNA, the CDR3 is TGCAGCGTTTCAAACCTGGGGGACACAAGAGTCTATGGCTACACCTTC. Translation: CSVSNLGDTRVYGYTF.

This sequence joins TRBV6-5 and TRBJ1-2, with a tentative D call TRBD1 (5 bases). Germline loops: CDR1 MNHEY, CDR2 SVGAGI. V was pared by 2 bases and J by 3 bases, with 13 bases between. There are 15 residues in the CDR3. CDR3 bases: TGTGCCAGCAGTTACGGGGGGGTTAAGGACTATGGCTACACCTTC. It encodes CASSYGGVKDYGYTF.

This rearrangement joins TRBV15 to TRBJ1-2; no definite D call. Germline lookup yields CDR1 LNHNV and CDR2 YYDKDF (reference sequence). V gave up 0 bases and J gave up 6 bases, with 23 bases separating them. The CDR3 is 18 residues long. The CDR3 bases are TGTGCCACCAGCAGAGATTGGAGCGGGCAGTCCTTTAAGAATGGCTACACCTTC. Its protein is CATSRDWSGQSFKNGYTF.

As DNA, the CDR3 is TGTGCCTGGAGTCCCATGGTCCAGGGGGGCTACACCTTC. This sequence encodes CAWSPMVQGGYTF. The V call is TRBV30, the J call TRBJ1-2, with TRBD1 as a possible D gene (6 bases). Germline-derived CDR1 and CDR2 are GTSNPN and SVGIG (reference sequence). The CDR3 loop spans 13 amino acids. With 2 bases removed from V and 8 bases from J, the gap between germline ends came to 15 bases.

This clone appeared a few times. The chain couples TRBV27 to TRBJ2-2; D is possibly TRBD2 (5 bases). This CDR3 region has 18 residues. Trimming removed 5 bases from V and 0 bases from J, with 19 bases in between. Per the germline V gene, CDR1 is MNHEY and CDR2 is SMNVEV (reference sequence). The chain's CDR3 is CASSREVVLGANTGELFF. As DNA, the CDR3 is TGTGCCAGCAGTCGCGAAGTGGTGTTGGGAGCGAACACCGGGGAGCTGTTTTTT.

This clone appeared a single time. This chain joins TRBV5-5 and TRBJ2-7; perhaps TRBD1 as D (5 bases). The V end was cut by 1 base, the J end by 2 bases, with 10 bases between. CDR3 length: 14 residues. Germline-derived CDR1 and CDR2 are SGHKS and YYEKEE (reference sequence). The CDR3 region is CASSLSRGTYEQYF. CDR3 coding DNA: TGTGCCAGCAGCTTGTCAAGGGGAACCTACGAGCAGTACTTC.

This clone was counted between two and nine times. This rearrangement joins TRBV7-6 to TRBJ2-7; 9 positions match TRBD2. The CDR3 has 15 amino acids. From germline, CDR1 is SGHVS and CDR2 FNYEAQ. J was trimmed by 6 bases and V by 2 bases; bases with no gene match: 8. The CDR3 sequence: CASSLNPGLATEQYF. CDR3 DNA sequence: TGTGCCAGCAGCTTAAACCCGGGACTAGCAACCGAGCAGTACTTC.

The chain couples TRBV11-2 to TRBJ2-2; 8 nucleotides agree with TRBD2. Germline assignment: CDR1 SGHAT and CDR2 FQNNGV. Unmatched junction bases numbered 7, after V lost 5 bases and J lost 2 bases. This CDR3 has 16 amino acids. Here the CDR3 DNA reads TGTGCCAGCAGCCCCCACGCGGGGGGTAACACCGGGGAGCTGTTTTTT. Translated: CASSPHAGGNTGELFF.

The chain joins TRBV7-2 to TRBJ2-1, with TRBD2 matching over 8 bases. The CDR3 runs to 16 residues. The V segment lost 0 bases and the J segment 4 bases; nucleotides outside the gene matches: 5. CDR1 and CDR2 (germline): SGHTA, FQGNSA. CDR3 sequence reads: CASSLAGGGSYNEQFF. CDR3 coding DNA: TGTGCCAGCAGCTTAGCCGGGGGGGGCTCGTACAATGAGCAGTTCTTC.

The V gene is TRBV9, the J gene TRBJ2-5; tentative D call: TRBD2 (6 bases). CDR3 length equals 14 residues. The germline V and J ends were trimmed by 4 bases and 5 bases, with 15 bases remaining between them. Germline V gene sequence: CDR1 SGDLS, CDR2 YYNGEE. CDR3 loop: CASSPGDAGETQYF. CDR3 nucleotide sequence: TGTGCCAGCAGCCCGGGGGACGCGGGGGAGACCCAGTACTTC.

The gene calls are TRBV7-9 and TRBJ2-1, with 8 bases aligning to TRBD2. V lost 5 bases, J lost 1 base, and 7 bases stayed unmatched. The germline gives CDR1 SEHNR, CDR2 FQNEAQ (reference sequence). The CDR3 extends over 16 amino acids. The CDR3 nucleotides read TGTGCCAGCAGCCGCACCGGGGGGGTATCCTACAATGAGCAGTTCTTC. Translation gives CASSRTGGVSYNEQFF.

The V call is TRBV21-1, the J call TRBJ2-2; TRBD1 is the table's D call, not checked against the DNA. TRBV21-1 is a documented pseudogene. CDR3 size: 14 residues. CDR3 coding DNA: TGTGCCAGCAGCAACCGGACACTCACCGGGGAGCTGTTTTTT. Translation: CASSNRTLTGELFF.

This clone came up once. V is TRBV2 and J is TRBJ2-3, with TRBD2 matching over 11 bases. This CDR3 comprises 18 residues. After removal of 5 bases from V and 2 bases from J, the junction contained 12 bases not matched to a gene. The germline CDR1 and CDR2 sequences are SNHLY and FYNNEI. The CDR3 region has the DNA TGTGCCAGCAGTCTTCGGGGGACTAGCGGACTTTCCACAGATACGCAGTATTTT. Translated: CASSLRGTSGLSTDTQYF.

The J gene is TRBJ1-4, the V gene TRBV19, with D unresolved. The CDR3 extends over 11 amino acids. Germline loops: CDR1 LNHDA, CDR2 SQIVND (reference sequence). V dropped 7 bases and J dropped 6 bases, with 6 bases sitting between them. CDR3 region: CASTSDEKLFF. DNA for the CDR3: TGTGCCAGTACCTCGGATGAAAAACTGTTTTTT.

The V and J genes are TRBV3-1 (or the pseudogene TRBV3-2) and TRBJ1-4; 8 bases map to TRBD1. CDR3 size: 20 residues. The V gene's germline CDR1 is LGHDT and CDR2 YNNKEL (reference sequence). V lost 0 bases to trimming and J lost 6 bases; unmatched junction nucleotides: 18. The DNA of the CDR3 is TGTGCCAGCAGCCAAGATTGGGGGCAGGGGGCACTGGGGATTGATGAAAAACTGTTTTTT. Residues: CASSQDWGQGALGIDEKLFF.

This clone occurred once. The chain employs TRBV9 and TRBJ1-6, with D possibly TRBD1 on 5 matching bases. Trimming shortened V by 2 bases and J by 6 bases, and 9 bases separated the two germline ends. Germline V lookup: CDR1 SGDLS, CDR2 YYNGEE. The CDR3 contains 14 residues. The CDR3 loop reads CASSVQGSNSPLHF. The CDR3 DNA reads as TGTGCCAGCAGCGTCCAGGGTAGTAATTCACCCCTCCACTTT.

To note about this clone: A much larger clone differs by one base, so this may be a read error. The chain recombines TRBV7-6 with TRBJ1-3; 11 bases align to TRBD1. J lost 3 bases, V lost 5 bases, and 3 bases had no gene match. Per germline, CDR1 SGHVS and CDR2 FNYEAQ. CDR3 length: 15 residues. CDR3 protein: CASSLGTGGGNTIYF. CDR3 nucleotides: TGTGCCAGCAGCCTCGGGACAGGGGGTGGAAACACCATATATTTT.